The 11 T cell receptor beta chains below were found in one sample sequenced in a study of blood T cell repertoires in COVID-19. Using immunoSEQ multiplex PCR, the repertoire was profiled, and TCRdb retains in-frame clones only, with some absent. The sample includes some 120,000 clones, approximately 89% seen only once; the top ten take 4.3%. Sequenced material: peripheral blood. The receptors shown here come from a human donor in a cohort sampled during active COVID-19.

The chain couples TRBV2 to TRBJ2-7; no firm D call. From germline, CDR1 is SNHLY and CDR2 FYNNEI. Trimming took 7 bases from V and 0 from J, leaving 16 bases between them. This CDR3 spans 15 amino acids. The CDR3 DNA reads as TGTGCCAGCACGCTTGACCCAGGCCCCTCCTACGAGCAGTACTTC. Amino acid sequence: CASTLDPGPSYEQYF.

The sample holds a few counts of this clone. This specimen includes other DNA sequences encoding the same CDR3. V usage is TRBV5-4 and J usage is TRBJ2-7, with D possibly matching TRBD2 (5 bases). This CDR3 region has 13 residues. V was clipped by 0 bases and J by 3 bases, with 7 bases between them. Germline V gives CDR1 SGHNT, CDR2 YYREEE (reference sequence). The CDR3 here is CASSLDRGYEQYF. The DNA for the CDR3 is TGTGCCAGCAGCTTGGACCGGGGCTACGAGCAGTACTTC. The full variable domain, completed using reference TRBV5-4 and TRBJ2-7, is ETGVTQSPTHLIKTRGQQVTLRCSSQSGHNTVSWYQQALGQGPQFIFQYYREEENGRGNFPPRFSGLQFPNYSSELNVNALELDDSALYLCASSLDRGYEQYFGPGTRLTVT.

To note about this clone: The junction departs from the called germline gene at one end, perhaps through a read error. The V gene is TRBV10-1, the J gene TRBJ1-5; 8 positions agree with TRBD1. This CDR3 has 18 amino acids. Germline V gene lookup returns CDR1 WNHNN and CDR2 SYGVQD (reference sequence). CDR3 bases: TGCGCCAGCAATGAGCCCGGACAGGGAATGTTGGGCAATCAGCCCCAGCATTTT. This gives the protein CASNEPGQGMLGNQPQHF.

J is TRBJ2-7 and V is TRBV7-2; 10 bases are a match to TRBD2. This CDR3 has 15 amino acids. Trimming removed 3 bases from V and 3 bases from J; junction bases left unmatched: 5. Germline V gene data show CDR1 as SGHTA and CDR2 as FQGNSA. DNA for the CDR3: TGTGCCAGCAGCTTCCTAGCGGGGGAACACTACGAGCAGTACTTC. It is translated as CASSFLAGEHYEQYF.

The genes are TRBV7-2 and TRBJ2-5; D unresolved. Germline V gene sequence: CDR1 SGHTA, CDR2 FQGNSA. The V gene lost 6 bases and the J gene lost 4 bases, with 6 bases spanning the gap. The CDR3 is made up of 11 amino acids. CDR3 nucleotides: TGTGCCAGCAGTAACGGAGAGACCCAGTACTTC. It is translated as CASSNGETQYF.

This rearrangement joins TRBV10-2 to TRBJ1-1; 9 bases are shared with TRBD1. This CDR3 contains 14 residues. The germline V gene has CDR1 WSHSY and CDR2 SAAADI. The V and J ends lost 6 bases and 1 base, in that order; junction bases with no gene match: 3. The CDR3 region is CASSPTGGNTEAFF. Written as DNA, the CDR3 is TGCGCCAGCAGCCCGACAGGGGGGAACACTGAAGCTTTCTTT.

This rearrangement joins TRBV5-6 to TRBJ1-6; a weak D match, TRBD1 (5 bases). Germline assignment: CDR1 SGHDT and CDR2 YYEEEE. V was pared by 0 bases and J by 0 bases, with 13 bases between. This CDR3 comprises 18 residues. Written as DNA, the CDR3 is TGTGCCAGCAGCTTGGGCTTCTCGCAGGGCTCCTATAATTCACCCCTCCACTTT. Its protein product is CASSLGFSQGSYNSPLHF.

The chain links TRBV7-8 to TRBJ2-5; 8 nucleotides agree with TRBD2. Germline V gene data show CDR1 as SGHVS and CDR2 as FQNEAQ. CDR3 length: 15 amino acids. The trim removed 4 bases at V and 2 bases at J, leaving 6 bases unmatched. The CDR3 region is CASSSERGKQETQYF. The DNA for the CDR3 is TGTGCCAGCAGCTCTGAGCGGGGGAAACAAGAGACCCAGTACTTC.

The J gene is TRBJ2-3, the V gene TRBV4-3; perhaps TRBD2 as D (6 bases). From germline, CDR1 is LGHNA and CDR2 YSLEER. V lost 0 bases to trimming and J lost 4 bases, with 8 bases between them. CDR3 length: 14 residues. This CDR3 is CASSQDLASDTQYF. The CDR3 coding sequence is TGCGCCAGCAGCCAAGATCTAGCGTCAGATACGCAGTATTTT.

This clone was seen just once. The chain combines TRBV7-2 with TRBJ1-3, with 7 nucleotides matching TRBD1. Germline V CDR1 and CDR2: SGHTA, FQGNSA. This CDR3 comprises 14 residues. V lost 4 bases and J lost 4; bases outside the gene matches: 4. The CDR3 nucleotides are TGTGCCAGCAGCTCCACAGGGGTGGGAAACACCATATATTTT. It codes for CASSSTGVGNTIYF.

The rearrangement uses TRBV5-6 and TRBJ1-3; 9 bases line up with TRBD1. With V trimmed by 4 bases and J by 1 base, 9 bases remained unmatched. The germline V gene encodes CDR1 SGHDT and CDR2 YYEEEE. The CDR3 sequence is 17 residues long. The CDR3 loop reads CASSNIQGAQSGNTIYF. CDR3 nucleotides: TGTGCCAGCAGCAATATACAGGGGGCACAATCTGGAAACACCATATATTTT. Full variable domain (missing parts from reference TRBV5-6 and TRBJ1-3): DAGVTQSPTHLIKTRGQQVTLRCSPKSGHDTVSWYQQALGQGPQFIFQYYEEEERQRGNFPDRFSGHQFPNYSSELNVNALLLGDSALYLCASSNIQGAQSGNTIYFGEGSWLTVV.